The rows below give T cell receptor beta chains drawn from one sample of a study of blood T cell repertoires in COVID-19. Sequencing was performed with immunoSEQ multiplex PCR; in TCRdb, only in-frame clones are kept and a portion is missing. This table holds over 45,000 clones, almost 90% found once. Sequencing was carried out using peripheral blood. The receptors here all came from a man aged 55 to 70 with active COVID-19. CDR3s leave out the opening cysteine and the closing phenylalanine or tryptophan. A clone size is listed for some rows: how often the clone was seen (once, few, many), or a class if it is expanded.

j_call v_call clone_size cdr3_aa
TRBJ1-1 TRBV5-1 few ASSLGTGSNTEAF
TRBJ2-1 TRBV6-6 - ASSYSPDYNEQF
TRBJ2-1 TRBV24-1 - ATSKADSYNEQF
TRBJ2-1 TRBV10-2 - ASRLAGGNNEQF
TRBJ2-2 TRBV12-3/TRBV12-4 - ASSLARGELF
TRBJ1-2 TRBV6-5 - ASSPGDRAHGYT
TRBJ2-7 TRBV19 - ASSIGLDIYEQY
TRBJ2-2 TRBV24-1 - ATSEPGQGPNTGELF
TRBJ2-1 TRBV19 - ASGNRQVRYNEQF
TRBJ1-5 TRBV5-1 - ASSLAGFNQPQH
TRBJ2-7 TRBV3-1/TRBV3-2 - ASSPGESSYEQY
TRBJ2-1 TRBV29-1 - SVEDGQGEQF
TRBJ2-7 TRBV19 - ASSMSRAGGHEQY
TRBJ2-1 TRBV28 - ASSHRTGEKVRYNEQF
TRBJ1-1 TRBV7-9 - ASSLGTNMNTEAF
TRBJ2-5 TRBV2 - ASSETPGGRGTQY
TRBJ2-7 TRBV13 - ASSSADREYEQY
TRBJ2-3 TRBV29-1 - SVVGTSGISTDTQY
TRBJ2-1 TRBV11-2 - ASSTYRGGEQF
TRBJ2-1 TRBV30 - AWSSFYNEQF
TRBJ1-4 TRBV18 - ASSPQADTNEKLF
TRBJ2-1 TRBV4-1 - ASSLTSGGDNEQF
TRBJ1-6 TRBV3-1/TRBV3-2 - ASSQESTRVGVSYNSPLH
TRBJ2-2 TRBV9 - ASSVQGSGELF
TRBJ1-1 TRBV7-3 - ASSLRPGLSEAF
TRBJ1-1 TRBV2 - ASRGQSDEAF
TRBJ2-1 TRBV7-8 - ASSVREDARNEQF
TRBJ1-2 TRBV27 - ASRPRPDKGGYT
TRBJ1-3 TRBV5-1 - ASSLQGTGGLSGNTIY
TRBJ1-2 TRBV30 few AWTEDRSYGYT
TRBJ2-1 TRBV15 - ATSRRRQGVHDNEQF
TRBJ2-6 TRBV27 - ASSPTGAGANVLT
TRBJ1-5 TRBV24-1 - ATSEKTGPQH
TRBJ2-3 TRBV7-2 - ASSSGFGTDTQY
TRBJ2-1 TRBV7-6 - ASSLATTRGNEQF
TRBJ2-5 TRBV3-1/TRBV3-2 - ASSQEAGPQETQY
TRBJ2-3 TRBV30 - AWSVGTGGQTDTQY
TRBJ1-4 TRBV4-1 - ASSQVVPLRTGEGEKLF
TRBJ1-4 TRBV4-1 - ASSLTGGANEKLF
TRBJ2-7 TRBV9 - ASSGRQGAAEQY
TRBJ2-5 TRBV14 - ASSPGETQY
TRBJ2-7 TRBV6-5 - ASVFRDSGYEQY
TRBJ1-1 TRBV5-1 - ASSLTAGMGTEAF
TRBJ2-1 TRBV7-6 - ASSQIAGTSNEQF
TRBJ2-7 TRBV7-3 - ASSLHSTYEQY
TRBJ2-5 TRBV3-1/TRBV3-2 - ASRVSDHGETQY
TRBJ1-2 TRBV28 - ASTPGQTNYGYT
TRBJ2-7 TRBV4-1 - ASSQGGLGSYEQY
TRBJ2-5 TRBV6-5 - ASTPTGGQETQY
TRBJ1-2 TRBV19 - ASSISQGASGYT
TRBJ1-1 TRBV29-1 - SVERGLNTEAF
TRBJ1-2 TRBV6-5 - ASGLTRTGGDGYT